These 10 T cell receptor beta chains originate from one sample sequenced in a study of regulatory T cells in long-lasting Graves disease. Both iRepertoire HTBI primers and Arm-PCR of CDR3 regions were used to build the TCR beta libraries. MiXCR, run by TCRdb on the multiplex PCR reads, gives a single entry per CDR3 protein. The data contain roughly 400,000 distinct CDR3 sequences, approximately 22% of them singletons. Stated time point: persistent/refractory GD, antithyroid drugs over 5 years with positive TRAb. Isolated PBMC RNA provided the starting material for the TCR library. Sequenced material: peripheral blood mononuclear cells (PBMCs), taken when the disease was refractory, from a patient treated with antithyroid drugs. Every receptor here comes from a female donor with Graves disease.

This clonotype was counted many times. The V and J genes are TRBV2 and TRBJ1-1, with 10 bases fitting TRBD1. Losses at the gene ends were 8 bases for V and 3 bases for J; bases not matched to a gene: 3. This CDR3 is 13 amino acids long. Germline V gives CDR1 SNHLY, CDR2 FYNNEI. The CDR3 nucleotides read TGTGCCAGCGCCGGGACAGGGGACACTGAAGCTTTCTTT. Protein product: CASAGTGDTEAFF.

This clonotype was recorded many times. The CDR3 spells CSVDRGLGAFF. In DNA form, the CDR3 reads TGCAGCGTTGACAGGGGCCTGGGAGCTTTCTTT. The V and J genes are TRBV29-1 and TRBJ1-1, with D possibly being TRBD1 (6 bases). There are 11 residues in the CDR3. Trimming pared 3 bases from V and 10 bases from J, leaving 12 bases between. Germline assignment: CDR1 SQVTM and CDR2 ANQGSEA.

This clonotype was recorded at least ten times. J is TRBJ2-5 and V is TRBV2; D gene uncertain. Trimming pared 4 bases from V and 2 bases from J, leaving 5 bases between. The CDR3 consists of 12 residues. In germline, CDR1 is SNHLY, CDR2 FYNNEI. The CDR3, as DNA: TGTGCCAGCAGTGTTAAGCAAGAGACCCAGTACTTC. Protein: CASSVKQETQYF.

This clonotype occurred once. V and J are TRBV28 and TRBJ2-1, with D maybe TRBD1 (5 bases). Trimming took off 2 bases at V and 7 bases at J, with 15 bases between the two ends. Germline CDR1 is MDHEN and CDR2 is SYDVKM. This CDR3 contains 15 residues. DNA of the CDR3: TGTGCCAGCAGTTTACCCCGGACACGGTCAAATGAGCAGTTCTTC. Translated, it gives CASSLPRTRSNEQFF.

This clonotype has just one count. The chain joins TRBV19 to TRBJ2-7, with TRBD1 matching over 9 bases. The CDR3 spans 15 residues. Per the germline V gene, CDR1 is LNHDA and CDR2 is SQIVND (reference sequence). The ends lost 5 bases at V and 0 bases at J; junction bases unmatched: 5. The CDR3 sequence: CASSGGQGVSYEQYF. The CDR3 region has the DNA TGTGCCAGTAGTGGGGGACAGGGCGTCTCCTACGAGCAGTACTTC.

This clonotype was seen many times. The chain has TRBV2 and TRBJ1-2; D may be TRBD1 (5 bases). Germline loops: CDR1 SNHLY, CDR2 FYNNEI. Trimming pared 3 bases from V and 2 bases from J, leaving 7 bases between. This CDR3 has 13 residues. The CDR3 protein is CASSDGDNYGYTF. CDR3 nucleotides: TGTGCCAGCAGTGACGGGGACAACTATGGCTACACCTTC.

A few counts support this clonotype. The V and J genes are TRBV7-8 and TRBJ2-3; D is perhaps TRBD2 (5 bases). This CDR3 has 15 amino acids. Looked up from germline, CDR1 is SGHVS and CDR2 is FQNEAQ. The ends were cut back, 6 bases at V and 5 bases at J, with 18 bases in the middle. The CDR3 nucleotides read TGTGCCAGCAGACCCCTACTAGTTGGCAGAGATACGCAGTATTTT. Translating gives CASRPLLVGRDTQYF.

V is TRBV7-2 and J is TRBJ2-3; TRBD2 might be the D (5 bases). V was cut by 4 bases and J by 6 bases, with 14 bases left in between. The CDR3 totals 14 residues. The germline V gene encodes CDR1 SGHTA and CDR2 FQGNSA. As DNA, the CDR3 is TGTGCCAGCAGCTACGGACTGCCAAGGGATACGCAGTATTTT. Translation gives CASSYGLPRDTQYF.

This clonotype has a handful of counts. The chain couples TRBV3-1 to TRBJ1-4; D might be TRBD1 (5 bases). CDR1 is LGHDT, CDR2 YNNKEL, per germline (reference sequence). The CDR3 is 15 residues long. Trimming pared 8 bases from V and 3 bases from J, leaving 16 bases between. The CDR3 nucleotides are TGTGCCAGCCGATCTGGGGGGACGCCTAATGAAAAACTGTTTTTT. Its protein is CASRSGGTPNEKLFF.

This clonotype was seen ten or more times. The chain recombines TRBV28 with TRBJ2-7; 11 bases fit TRBD2. The CDR3 contains 14 residues. Germline V gene data show CDR1 as MDHEN and CDR2 as SYDVKM. V lost 5 bases to trimming and J lost 6 bases; unmatched junction nucleotides: 6. The CDR3 DNA reads TGTGCCAGCAGTGAACTAGCGGGAGTACGCGAGCAGTACTTC. Translating it yields CASSELAGVREQYF. The complete variable domain, with remaining parts taken from reference TRBV28 and TRBJ2-7, reads DVKVTQSSRYLVKRTGEKVFLECVQDMDHENMFWYRQDPGLGLRLIYFSYDVKMKEKGDIPEGYSVSREKKERFSLILESASTNQTSMYLCASSELAGVREQYFGPGTRLTVT.